This T cell receptor (beta chain) is drawn from a study of beta chain features in type 1 diabetes. General study points: Among all four CD4+ subsets, Type 1 diabetes patients had TCRB CDR3s that were moderately but significantly shorter.

Germline V gene lookup returns CDR1 LGHNA and CDR2 YSLEER. The CDR3 runs to 19 residues. V was pared by 2 bases and J by 12 bases, with 21 bases of the junction left unmatched. A remark on this clone: Its matching antigen is unknown.

The sequenced template was cDNA made from the entire isolated RNA. Produced via immunoSEQ multiplex PCR; TCRdb's table is partial and in-frame only. The repertoire holds 52,000 or so clones, roughly half seen once, with roughly 2.5% in the top ten. The chain joins TRBV4-3 to TRBJ2-1; 11 bases line up with TRBD2. This clonotype was sampled from a middle-aged woman with type 1 diabetes. Specimen: Tregs from blood. The CDR3 DNA sequence: TGCGCCAGCAGCCAAAGTGCATTGGGTTCGACGTCGCTAGCGGGAGGGCAGTTCTTC. It specifies CASSQSALGSTSLAGGQFF.